The 28 T cell receptor beta chains listed next were all sequenced from one sample in a study of blood T cell repertoires in COVID-19. This table comes from immunoSEQ multiplex PCR, and its TCRdb copy is limited to in-frame clones, with some not included. Of about 200,000 clones in the sample, 70% to 85% were seen once. Sequencing input: peripheral blood. The source of these receptors is a human donor with acute or convalescent COVID-19. The donor label of this sample is uncertain.

The CDR3 loop is CASSEFGQNNYGYTF. The DNA of the CDR3 is TGTGCCAGCTCGGAGTTTGGACAGAATAACTATGGCTACACCTTC. The chain joins TRBV2 to TRBJ1-2; possible D gene TRBD1, 6 bases. The germline V gene encodes CDR1 SNHLY and CDR2 FYNNEI. The V end was cut by 8 bases, the J end by 1 base, with 17 bases between. There are 15 residues in the CDR3. The full variable domain, in which reference TRBV2 and TRBJ1-2 provide the parts outside the CDR3, is EPEVTQTPSHQVTQMGQEVILRCVPISNHLYFYWYRQILGQKVEFLVSFYNNEISEKSEIFDDQFSVERPDGSNFTLKIRSTKLEDSAMYFCASSEFGQNNYGYTFGSGTRLTVV.

This clone was seen more than once but under ten times. The CDR3 loop reads CASRKPGGGGGYTF. The CDR3 bases are TGTGCCAGCAGAAAGCCCGGCGGGGGCGGTGGCTACACCTTC. The J gene is TRBJ1-2, the V gene TRBV11-2, with D possibly matching TRBD1 (6 bases). This CDR3 has 14 residues. Germline V gives CDR1 SGHAT, CDR2 FQNNGV. V lost 6 bases, J lost 7 bases, and 18 bases lay in between.

This clone appeared a few times. The chain combines TRBV28 with TRBJ1-4; 8 bases are shared with TRBD1. Germline V gene data show CDR1 as MDHEN and CDR2 as SYDVKM. The CDR3 is 14 residues long. V was clipped by 6 bases and J by 7 bases; unmatched bases: 7. The CDR3 region is CASRSQGVAEKLFF. The DNA of the CDR3 is TGTGCCAGCAGGTCACAGGGGGTAGCTGAAAAACTGTTTTTT.

The chain employs TRBV5-1 and TRBJ2-2; D perhaps matches TRBD2 (6 bases). Germline loops: CDR1 SGHRS, CDR2 YFSETQ. Trimming removed 4 bases from V and 7 bases from J, with 11 bases in between. There are 13 residues in the CDR3. This chain's CDR3 is CASSPVADGELFF. The CDR3 DNA reads as TGCGCCAGCAGCCCCGTAGCGGACGGGGAGCTGTTTTTT.

The chain has TRBV19 and TRBJ2-7, with 8 bases aligning to TRBD2. CDR3 size: 14 residues. The junction had 7 bases not matched to a gene; V was cut back by 5 bases and J by 4 bases. Germline V lookup: CDR1 LNHDA, CDR2 SQIVND (reference sequence). The CDR3, as DNA: TGTGCCAGTAGTCCGGGACTAGGATGGTACGAGCAGTACTTC. Amino acids: CASSPGLGWYEQYF.

This clone was recorded once. The chain links TRBV28 to TRBJ1-4, with 8 bases lining up with TRBD1. The V gene end was trimmed by 7 bases and the J gene end by 10 bases; junction bases not matched to a gene: 20. Germline-derived CDR1 and CDR2 are MDHEN and SYDVKM. The CDR3 is made up of 17 amino acids. CDR3 residues: CASNRPSRQGRWGKLFF. CDR3 DNA: TGTGCCAGCAACCGACCATCGAGACAGGGGCGTTGGGGAAAACTGTTTTTT.

The genes are TRBV25-1 and TRBJ2-5; 10 bases map to TRBD1. The CDR3 sequence is 16 residues long. V lost 3 bases and J lost 1; bases outside the gene matches: 5. The germline gives CDR1 MGHDK, CDR2 SYGVNS. The CDR3 sequence: CASSEGQGIPQETQYF. CDR3 nucleotide sequence: TGTGCCAGCAGTGAGGGACAGGGGATCCCCCAAGAGACCCAGTACTTC.

The V call is TRBV6-5, the J call TRBJ2-5; 9 bases agree with TRBD1. V lost 4 bases, J lost 7 bases, and 7 bases stayed unmatched. This CDR3 region has 14 residues. Germline CDR1 reads MNHEY; CDR2 reads SVGAGI. As DNA, the CDR3 is TGTGCCAGCAGTTTCTTACAGGGGGCCACGACCCAGTACTTC. Translated, it gives CASSFLQGATTQYF.

The chain employs TRBV6-5 and TRBJ1-1; D possibly corresponds to TRBD1 (5 bases). Trimming pared 6 bases from V and 11 bases from J, leaving 13 bases between. Germline CDR1 and CDR2: MNHEY and SVGAGI. The CDR3 sequence is 11 residues long. CDR3 bases: TGTGCCAGCAGGGGGCGGGAAGTGGCTTTCTTT. This sequence encodes CASRGREVAFF.

This chain uses TRBV5-4 with TRBJ1-2, with a possible D match to TRBD1 (5 bases). The V end was cut by 5 bases, the J end by 4 bases, with 15 bases between. From germline, CDR1 is SGHNT and CDR2 YYREEE (reference sequence). The CDR3 totals 14 residues. The CDR3 nucleotides are TGTGCCAGCAGTCACCTGACGGACACCTATGGCTACACCTTC. This gives the protein CASSHLTDTYGYTF.

The chain recombines TRBV7-3 with TRBJ2-1; 9 positions match TRBD2. The germline CDR1 and CDR2 sequences are SGHTA and FQGTGA. The junction had 11 bases not matched to a gene; V was cut back by 1 base and J by 7 bases. The CDR3 loop spans 17 amino acids. CDR3: CASSLRGGLAGRNEQFF. DNA for the CDR3: TGTGCCAGCAGCTTAAGGGGAGGGCTAGCGGGAAGAAATGAGCAGTTCTTC.

CDR3 protein: CASRLEGRASGRVAKNIQYF. In nucleotides, the CDR3 is TGTGCAAGTCGCTTAGAGGGGAGGGCTAGCGGGAGGGTAGCCAAAAACATTCAGTACTTC. The J gene is TRBJ2-4, the V gene TRBV12-2; the DNA was not used to check the table's D call, TRBD2. TRBV12-2 is tagged as a pseudogene. This CDR3 is 20 amino acids long.

About this clone: The junction departs from germline at one end; a sequencing error may be responsible. The chain recombines TRBV5-6 with TRBJ1-1; D possibly corresponds to TRBD1 (6 bases). Germline CDR1 is SGHDT and CDR2 is YYEEEE. This CDR3 spans 16 amino acids. The CDR3: CASSLAGGRLNAEAFF. The CDR3, as DNA: TGTGCCAGCAGCTTGGCCGGGGGGCGATTGAACGCTGAAGCTTTCTTT.

This chain connects TRBV7-6 to TRBJ2-7; weak D call: TRBD1 (6 bases). This CDR3 contains 15 residues. Trimming took off 1 base at V and 0 bases at J, with 10 bases between the two ends. The germline gives CDR1 SGHVS, CDR2 FNYEAQ. CDR3: CASSLVGDNSYEQYF. As DNA, the CDR3 is TGTGCCAGCAGCTTAGTAGGGGACAACTCCTACGAGCAGTACTTC.

This chain uses TRBV12-5 with TRBJ2-7; D is perhaps TRBD2 (5 bases). V was cut by 7 bases and J by 0 bases, with 19 bases left in between. Germline V lookup: CDR1 LGHNT, CDR2 FRNRAP. The CDR3 is 16 amino acids. The CDR3 is CASALSPPRVSYEQYF. The DNA for the CDR3 is TGTGCTAGTGCCCTGTCCCCTCCGAGGGTCTCCTACGAGCAGTACTTC.

The chain uses TRBV3-1 (or the pseudogene TRBV3-2) and TRBJ1-3, with D possibly being TRBD1 (6 bases). Germline CDR1 LGHDT, CDR2 YNNKEL (reference sequence). Trimming removed 0 bases from V and 0 bases from J, with 6 bases in between. This CDR3 region has 15 residues. The DNA of the CDR3 is TGTGCCAGCAGCCAAGAAGGGGGCTCTGGAAACACCATATATTTT. It encodes CASSQEGGSGNTIYF.

The chain couples TRBV5-1 to TRBJ2-3; 16 bases map to TRBD2. The germline CDR1 and CDR2 sequences are SGHRS and YFSETQ. CDR3 length equals 16 residues. J gave up 6 bases and V 4 bases, and 5 bases lay outside the gene matches. In DNA, the CDR3 is TGCGCCAGCAGCGGGGGACTAGCGGGAGGGCCTGATACGCAGTATTTT. Translating it yields CASSGGLAGGPDTQYF.

V usage is TRBV7-6 and J usage is TRBJ2-7, with D possibly TRBD1 on 6 matching bases. CDR3 length: 15 residues. Between the trimmed V and J ends, which lost 6 bases and 2 bases, there was a span of 17 bases. Germline CDR1 and CDR2: SGHVS and FNYEAQ. This CDR3 reads CASSLRQEATYEQYF. The CDR3 coding sequence is TGTGCCAGCAGTTTAAGACAGGAGGCCACCTACGAGCAGTACTTC.

The V call is TRBV28, the J call TRBJ1-1, with 7 bases that match TRBD1. The V and J ends lost 6 bases and 4 bases, in that order; junction bases with no gene match: 8. The CDR3 runs to 14 residues. Germline CDR1 is MDHEN and CDR2 is SYDVKM. The CDR3 sequence: CASRPDRVATEAFF. The CDR3 DNA reads as TGTGCCAGCAGGCCCGACAGGGTGGCCACTGAAGCTTTCTTT.

The chain has TRBV3-1 (or the pseudogene TRBV3-2) and TRBJ1-2, with D perhaps matching TRBD1 (5 bases). V was trimmed by 4 bases and J by 1 base, leaving 10 bases between them. Germline V gene lookup returns CDR1 LGHDT and CDR2 YNNKEL (reference sequence). The CDR3 sequence is 14 residues long. In nucleotides, the CDR3 is TGTGCCAGCAGCCGACAGCCCCTTAACTATGGCTACACCTTC. Protein sequence: CASSRQPLNYGYTF.

The CDR3 nucleotides read TGTGCCAGCAGCTTCCGACAACTAGCGGGAGGGTACGAGCAGTACTTC. Amino acids: CASSFRQLAGGYEQYF. The V call is TRBV7-9, the J call TRBJ2-7; TRBD2 agrees at 13 bases. With V trimmed by 3 bases and J by 4 bases, 6 bases remained unmatched. The CDR3 has 16 amino acids. Germline CDR1 is SEHNR and CDR2 is FQNEAQ (reference sequence).

The chain employs TRBV19 and TRBJ2-1, with 7 bases matching TRBD2. The germline V gene encodes CDR1 LNHDA and CDR2 SQIVND (reference sequence). The CDR3 length is 15 residues. The trim removed 3 bases at V and 5 bases at J, leaving 7 bases unmatched. This CDR3 is CASSMRRERNNEQFF. CDR3 DNA sequence: TGTGCCAGTAGTATGCGGCGGGAGAGAAACAATGAGCAGTTCTTC.

The chain links TRBV20-1 to TRBJ2-5; 11 nucleotides align to TRBD2. The CDR3 covers 16 residues. Germline assignment: CDR1 DFQATT and CDR2 SNEGSKA (reference sequence). With 3 bases clipped from V and 1 base from J, the junction kept 7 bases outside the gene matches. As DNA, the CDR3 is TGCAGTGCTAGTCCACTAGCGGGGGCCAGCCAAGAGACCCAGTACTTC. It encodes CSASPLAGASQETQYF.

The CDR3 DNA sequence: TGTGCCAGCAGTTACTCGAAAGGGGCGCGGGGCTACACCTTC. It specifies CASSYSKGARGYTF. The V and J genes are TRBV6-5 and TRBJ1-2; D might be TRBD1 (5 bases). This CDR3 is built from 14 residues. Germline V gives CDR1 MNHEY, CDR2 SVGAGI. V lost 0 bases, J lost 8 bases, and 13 bases lay in between.

This chain joins TRBV25-1 and TRBJ2-3, with a possible D match to TRBD1 (5 bases). V was cut by 7 bases and J by 6 bases, with 5 bases left in between. The CDR3 length is 10 residues. The germline V gene encodes CDR1 MGHDK and CDR2 SYGVNS. DNA of the CDR3: TGTGCCAGCACAGGGGATACGCAGTATTTT. It encodes CASTGDTQYF.

This sequence joins TRBV6-4 and TRBJ2-1; possible D gene TRBD1, 6 bases. This CDR3 contains 8 residues. Germline V lookup: CDR1 MRHNA, CDR2 SNTAGT. The CDR3 sequence: CATAQGFF. The CDR3 DNA sequence: TGTGCGACCGCACAGGGGTTCTTC.

The V call is TRBV28, the J call TRBJ2-7; TRBD1 might be the D (5 bases). The CDR3 has 13 residues. With 3 bases removed from V and 6 bases from J, the gap between germline ends came to 12 bases. The V gene's germline CDR1 is MDHEN and CDR2 SYDVKM. This CDR3 reads CASSFAGRSEQYF. In nucleotides, the CDR3 is TGTGCCAGCAGTTTCGCAGGGCGAAGCGAGCAGTACTTC.

The V gene is TRBV21-1, the J gene TRBJ1-1; the table's D call, TRBD1, has no DNA check behind it. TRBV21-1 is a listed pseudogene. The length of the CDR3 is 17 residues. The CDR3 region has the DNA TGTGCCAGCAGCAAGGGACAGCGGAAGGGGTTGAACACTGAAGCTTTCTTT. Translated: CASSKGQRKGLNTEAFF.